This T cell receptor (beta chain) was captured by sequencing in a study of cytomegalovirus exposure and HLA in healthy donors. From germline, CDR1 is GTSNPN and CDR2 SVGIG (reference sequence). CDR3 length: 16 residues. Trimming at V came to 0 bases and at J to 8 bases, leaving 10 bases not matched to a gene. As for this clone: Its antigen is still unknown.

Points from the study as a whole: There were three CMV-associated chains whose specificity for CMV antigens was confirmed in vitro. Most TCRs appeared rarely, but some public TCRs recurred in many donors. The study put some 150 TCR beta chains on its list as cytomegalovirus-associated.

The primer mix had 60 Vbeta and 13 Jbeta primers. Some clones are missing from TCRdb's copy, which holds only in-frame ones; the method was immunoSEQ multiplex PCR. The data contain approximately 150,000 clones, 76% of them seen just once; the ten biggest clones take up 1.5% to 2%. This clonotype originated in a man aged 40-49 years in good health and CMV-seronegative. Sequenced material: PBMCs. This chain connects TRBV30 to TRBJ2-2, with 9 bases aligning to TRBD2. CDR3: CAWSVLGGGALGELFF. CDR3 in DNA: TGTGCCTGGAGTGTACTAGGCGGGGGGGCGCTGGGGGAGCTGTTTTTT.